This T cell receptor (beta chain) was observed in a study of T cell responses to AZD1222 COVID-19 vaccine. The method was immunoSEQ multiplex PCR; TCRdb's version includes in-frame clones alone and lacks a portion of them. In the table there are about 120,000 clones, 70% to 90% of which are singletons. Study-level findings and limits: Clonal diversity may have been underestimated, and the donors were mostly white British, with more females than males.

The germline gives CDR1 SGHRS, CDR2 YFSETQ. Trimming at V came to 9 bases and at J to 5 bases, leaving 10 bases not matched to a gene. The CDR3 has 14 residues. Comments on this clone: Antigen unknown.

The TCR comes from an adult in good health. J is TRBJ2-1 and V is TRBV5-1, with TRBD1 matching over 8 bases. This specimen consisted of peripheral blood, obtained on day 0 of MenACWY control vaccination. The CDR3 coding sequence is TGCGCCACCCGCTCGACAGGGGTAGACAATGAGCAGTTCTTC. The encoded protein is CATRSTGVDNEQFF. Full variable domain (rest looked up from reference TRBV5-1 and TRBJ2-1): KAGVTQTPRYLIKTRGQQVTLSCSPISGHRSVSWYQQTPGQGLQFLFEYFSETQRNKGNFPGRFSGRQFSNSRSEMNVSTLELGDSALYLCATRSTGVDNEQFFGPGTRLTVL.